This is a list of T cell receptor beta chains from one sample in a study of blood T cell repertoires in COVID-19. Profiled with immunoSEQ multiplex PCR; TCRdb holds only in-frame clones, not every one. The sample carries some 460,000 clones, around 90% recorded once. The sequencing sample was made of PBMCs or T cells enriched from blood (not recorded which). These receptors were collected from a woman under 30 who had recovered from COVID-19. Each CDR3 is given with its conserved first and last residue. A D gene is named only where the DNA matches it firmly. The listing skips clone size in some rows; elsewhere it reads once, few, many or a size class.

clone size	V gene	J gene	D gene	CDR3 protein	CDR3 DNA
-	TRBV6-5	TRBJ2-3	-	CASSYSRGRILDTQYF	TGTGCCAGCAGTTATTCGAGGGGGAGAATCCTAGATACGCAGTATTTT
-	TRBV5-1	TRBJ1-5	-	CASSSTGEEPQHF	TGCGCCAGCAGCTCAACGGGTGAGGAGCCCCAGCATTTT
once	TRBV11-3	TRBJ2-3	-	CASSLGSGDTQYF	TGTGCCAGCAGCTTAGGATCCGGGGATACGCAGTATTTT
-	TRBV7-2	TRBJ1-5	-	CASSLGRRSNQPQHF	TGTGCCAGCAGCTTAGGGAGGCGTAGCAATCAGCCCCAGCATTTT
-	TRBV27	TRBJ1-2	-	CASSLQADDYGYTF	TGTGCCAGCAGTTTACAGGCCGACGACTATGGCTACACCTTC
-	TRBV29-1	TRBJ2-7	TRBD1	CSVGDRVGEQYF	TGCAGCGTTGGGGACAGGGTGGGGGAGCAGTACTTC
once	TRBV18	TRBJ1-2	-	CASSVRLEANYGYTF	TGTGCCAGCTCCGTCAGACTAGAAGCTAACTATGGCTACACCTTC
-	TRBV5-1	TRBJ1-1	-	CASSLAGLQGGTEAFF	TGCGCCAGCAGCTTGGCTGGGTTGCAGGGAGGGACTGAAGCTTTCTTT
-	TRBV5-1	TRBJ1-5	-	CASSSQGLDQPQHF	TGCGCCAGCAGCTCCCAGGGGTTGGATCAGCCCCAGCATTTT
-	TRBV28	TRBJ1-2	-	CASSLQGGGYTF	TGTGCCAGCAGTTTACAGGGAGGTGGCTACACCTTC
-	TRBV12-3/TRBV12-4	TRBJ2-5	-	CASSLGDQETQYF	TGTGCCAGCAGTTTGGGCGATCAAGAGACCCAGTACTTC
-	TRBV18	TRBJ1-1	-	CASSPEQAGGTEAFF	TGTGCCAGCTCACCCGAACAGGCCGGGGGGACTGAAGCTTTCTTT
-	TRBV28	TRBJ1-5	-	CASSPTFQAQHF	TGTGCCAGCAGTCCCACCTTCCAGGCCCAGCATTTT
-	TRBV6-1	TRBJ1-4	TRBD1	CASREGASNEKLFF	TGTGCCAGCCGTGAGGGGGCGTCTAATGAAAAACTGTTTTTT
-	TRBV19	TRBJ1-5	TRBD1	CASSIQKNRQGLKPQHF	TGTGCCAGTAGCATTCAAAAGAATAGACAGGGATTGAAGCCCCAGCATTTT
-	TRBV6-5	TRBJ1-5	TRBD1	CASSYSNRGAQPQHF	TGTGCCAGCAGTTACTCGAACAGGGGGGCTCAGCCCCAGCATTTT
-	TRBV7-2	TRBJ2-7	-	CASSPRQTRSYEQYF	TGTGCCAGCAGCCCACGACAGACACGCTCCTACGAGCAGTACTTC
-	TRBV9	TRBJ2-2	-	CASSGGASGELFF	TGTGCCAGCAGCGGGGGAGCGTCCGGGGAGCTGTTTTTT
-	TRBV12-3/TRBV12-4	TRBJ1-2	TRBD1	CASSATGSGYTF	TGTGCCAGCAGTGCGACAGGGAGTGGCTACACCTTC
once	TRBV2	TRBJ1-4	-	CASNPVGVGEKLFF	TGTGCCAGCAATCCAGTAGGGGTGGGGGAAAAACTGTTTTTT
few	TRBV30	TRBJ1-5	-	CAWSGLAQNQPQHF	TGTGCCTGGAGTGGATTAGCGCAGAATCAGCCCCAGCATTTT
-	TRBV9	TRBJ2-5	TRBD1	CASSPGQGEETQYF	TGTGCCAGCAGCCCTGGACAGGGGGAAGAGACCCAGTACTTC
-	TRBV2	TRBJ1-2	TRBD1	CAGLGQEDGYTF	TGTGCCGGGTTGGGACAGGAGGATGGCTACACCTTC
few	TRBV9	TRBJ2-3	TRBD2	CASRASGGYADTQYF	TGTGCCAGCAGGGCTAGCGGGGGGTACGCAGATACGCAGTATTTT
-	TRBV18	TRBJ2-1	TRBD2	CASSGQTSGDNEQFF	TGTGCCAGCTCAGGTCAGACTAGCGGGGACAATGAGCAGTTCTTC
-	TRBV29-1	TRBJ1-3	-	CSVASGNTIYF	TGCAGCGTTGCTTCGGGAAACACCATATATTTT
once	TRBV5-1	TRBJ2-7	-	CASSLGTAAHSYEQYF	TGCGCCAGCAGCTTAGGCACAGCGGCCCACTCCTACGAGCAGTACTTC
-	TRBV5-6	TRBJ2-3	TRBD2	CASSLRERGDTQYF	TGTGCCAGCAGCTTGAGAGAGCGGGGAGATACGCAGTATTTT
-	TRBV3-1/TRBV3-2	TRBJ2-1	TRBD2	CASSPAPAGGYNEQFF	TGTGCCAGCAGCCCCGCCCCAGCGGGGGGGTACAATGAGCAGTTCTTC
-	TRBV7-9	TRBJ2-7	-	CASSPRVESYEQYF	TGTGCCAGCAGCCCCAGGGTTGAGAGCTACGAGCAGTACTTC
-	TRBV5-1	TRBJ2-1	-	CASSPETASTYNEQFF	TGCGCCAGCAGCCCGGAGACGGCCAGTACCTACAATGAGCAGTTCTTC
-	TRBV28	TRBJ2-7	-	CASSLVAQDEQYF	TGTGCCAGCAGTTTAGTAGCACAGGACGAGCAGTACTTC
once	TRBV7-2	TRBJ1-1	TRBD1	CASSFTQGEAFF	TGTGCCAGCAGCTTTACCCAGGGGGAGGCTTTCTTT
-	TRBV24-1	TRBJ1-4	-	CATSDSGLGPEKLFF	TGTGCCACCAGTGATAGTGGGTTGGGGCCTGAAAAACTGTTTTTT
-	TRBV10-1	TRBJ1-1	-	CASREGRETEAFF	TGCGCCAGCAGGGAGGGGAGGGAAACTGAAGCTTTCTTT
-	TRBV6-5	TRBJ1-1	-	CASKGQNTEAFF	TGTGCCAGCAAGGGACAGAACACTGAAGCTTTCTTT
-	TRBV6-6	TRBJ1-5	-	CASSAPERDSNQPQHF	TGTGCCAGCAGCGCCCCGGAGAGGGATAGCAATCAGCCCCAGCATTTT
-	TRBV7-9	TRBJ1-5	TRBD1	CASSLEGGQGSNQPQHF	TGTGCCAGCAGCTTAGAAGGGGGACAGGGGAGCAATCAGCCCCAGCATTTT
-	TRBV7-8	TRBJ1-5	TRBD1	CASSARQGPKYQPQHF	TGTGCCAGCAGCGCCCGACAGGGACCTAAGTATCAGCCCCAGCATTTT
-	TRBV18	TRBJ2-1	TRBD1	CASSPMGQGYNEQFF	TGTGCCAGCTCCCCCATGGGACAGGGGTACAATGAGCAGTTCTTC